Sequencing of this T cell receptor beta chain was carried out in a study of blood T cell repertoires in COVID-19. The CDR3 covers 14 residues. Trimming took off 2 bases at V and 4 bases at J, with 10 bases between the two ends. Germline V gives CDR1 SGHTA, CDR2 FQGTGA. This clone was picked up a small number of times. Profiling relied on immunoSEQ multiplex PCR, and the TCRdb table lists in-frame clones only, not all of them. Here the sample spans hundreds of thousands of clones, more than 85% being singletons. The J gene is TRBJ2-3, the V gene TRBV7-3; weak D call: TRBD1 (5 bases). Source material: peripheral blood. The origin of this receptor is a woman aged 25 to 45 with acute or convalescent COVID-19. The CDR3 protein is CASSLWQGSDTQYF. Here the CDR3 DNA reads TGTGCCAGCAGCTTATGGCAGGGTTCAGATACGCAGTATTTT.